The 13 T cell receptor beta chains below come from one sample, sequenced in a study of beta chain features in type 1 diabetes. As every portion of the isolated RNA was reverse transcribed, the sequencing read expressed TCRB transcripts. TCRdb's copy holds only in-frame clones and misses some; the assay was immunoSEQ multiplex PCR. The sample has 310,000 or so clones, 8% seen once. Material for sequencing was central memory CD4+ T cells from blood. The receptors stem from a woman aged 18-29 years in good health.

This clone has a handful of counts. CDR3 sequence reads: CASSTRDTGELFF. The DNA for the CDR3 is TGTGCCAGCAGCACCCGGGACACCGGGGAGCTGTTTTTT. The rearrangement links TRBV7-9 to TRBJ2-2; D is ambiguous. This CDR3 has 13 amino acids. CDR1 is SEHNR and CDR2 is FQNEAQ in the germline V gene (reference sequence). V dropped 5 bases and J dropped 3 bases, with 7 bases sitting between them.

This chain joins TRBV4-2 and TRBJ2-3; a weak D match, TRBD2 (6 bases). Germline V gene data show CDR1 as LGHNA and CDR2 as YNFKEQ. V lost 0 bases and J 3 bases, leaving 13 bases between the germline ends. The CDR3 has 16 amino acids. The CDR3 DNA sequence: TGTGCCAGCAGCCAAGACTTCGGGAGAGGGACAGATACGCAGTATTTT. Protein sequence: CASSQDFGRGTDTQYF.

This clone was picked up a small number of times. The genes are TRBV4-1 and TRBJ2-5, with TRBD2 matching over 8 bases. This CDR3 comprises 14 residues. The germline V gene has CDR1 MGHRA and CDR2 YSYEKL. V dropped 1 base and J dropped 2; count of bases not matched to a gene: 0. The CDR3 protein is CASSQGLAQETQYF. CDR3 DNA sequence: TGCGCCAGCAGCCAAGGACTAGCGCAAGAGACCCAGTACTTC.

V is TRBV4-3 and J is TRBJ2-3; no definite D call. CDR1 is LGHNA, CDR2 YSLEER, per germline. V lost 3 bases and J lost 5, with 9 bases in between. The CDR3 consists of 13 residues. CDR3 protein: CASSQTGRDTQYF. CDR3 in DNA: TGCGCCAGCAGCCAGACCGGCCGAGATACGCAGTATTTT.

The V call is TRBV10-3, the J call TRBJ2-4, with D possibly being TRBD1 (6 bases). The CDR3 loop spans 11 amino acids. In germline, CDR1 is ENHRY, CDR2 SYGVKD. The germline V and J ends were trimmed by 2 bases and 16 bases, with 12 bases remaining between them. In DNA, the CDR3 is TGTGCCATCAGTGAGGGGGGCCACCATTACTTC. Protein sequence: CAISEGGHHYF.

This clone was observed a handful of times. The chain links TRBV5-1 to TRBJ1-2; a possible D gene is TRBD1 (5 bases). V lost 0 bases and J lost 7, with 16 bases in between. The CDR3 runs 15 residues. Looked up from germline, CDR1 is SGHRS and CDR2 is YFSETQ. Here the CDR3 reads CASSLEGRDGAGYTF. CDR3 DNA sequence: TGCGCCAGCAGCTTGGAAGGCAGGGACGGAGCTGGCTACACCTTC.

This clone occurred a few times. The chain recombines TRBV7-9 with TRBJ2-5; a possible D gene is TRBD2 (6 bases). Trimming took off 11 bases at V and 0 bases at J, with 13 bases between the two ends. CDR3 length: 13 amino acids. The V gene's germline CDR1 is SEHNR and CDR2 FQNEAQ (reference sequence). CDR3: CAETGDDQETQYF. The CDR3 DNA follows: TGTGCCGAGACGGGGGACGACCAAGAGACCCAGTACTTC.

This clone came up a few times. This chain joins TRBV28 and TRBJ2-6; 12 nucleotides align to TRBD1. V trimming: 3 bases; J trimming: 5 bases; junction bases outside the gene matches: 8. This CDR3 is built from 18 residues. The germline CDR1 and CDR2 sequences are MDHEN and SYDVKM. The CDR3 spells CASSFMGQGALWANVLTF. The CDR3 bases are TGTGCCAGCAGTTTCATGGGACAGGGGGCTCTCTGGGCCAACGTCCTGACTTTC. Full variable domain (missing parts from reference TRBV28 and TRBJ2-6): DVKVTQSSRYLVKRTGEKVFLECVQDMDHENMFWYRQDPGLGLRLIYFSYDVKMKEKGDIPEGYSVSREKKERFSLILESASTNQTSMYLCASSFMGQGALWANVLTFGAGSRLTVL.

The V call is TRBV7-8, the J call TRBJ2-7; D gene unclear. From germline, CDR1 is SGHVS and CDR2 FQNEAQ. Deletions cut 5 bases from V and 7 bases from J, with 18 bases between. The CDR3 consists of 14 residues. The CDR3 here is CASSVVRLMGEQYF. The CDR3 DNA reads TGTGCCAGCAGCGTCGTGAGGCTAATGGGAGAGCAGTACTTC.

The chain employs TRBV4-3 and TRBJ2-1; TRBD2 aligns across 10 bases. V was clipped by 0 bases and J by 0 bases; unmatched bases: 5. Germline-derived CDR1 and CDR2 are LGHNA and YSLEER. The CDR3 contains 18 residues. As DNA, the CDR3 is TGCGCCAGCAGCCAAGACCTGGCTAGCGGGAGCTCCTACAATGAGCAGTTCTTC. Encoded protein: CASSQDLASGSSYNEQFF.

V usage is TRBV7-9 and J usage is TRBJ1-3; D uncertain. This CDR3 has 15 amino acids. Trimming left V 5 bases short and J 0 bases short, with 11 bases between. Germline-derived CDR1 and CDR2 are SEHNR and FQNEAQ (reference sequence). CDR3 residues: CASSLLASSGNTIYF. In DNA, the CDR3 is TGTGCCAGCAGCCTACTCGCCAGCTCTGGAAACACCATATATTTT.

The gene calls are TRBV9 and TRBJ2-5; TRBD2 is a possible D gene (6 bases). This CDR3 is built from 15 residues. Germline CDR1 SGDLS, CDR2 YYNGEE. V lost 0 bases, J lost 5 bases, and 14 bases lay in between. The CDR3 sequence is CASSVGPGVGETQYF. Here the CDR3 DNA reads TGTGCCAGCAGCGTAGGCCCGGGGGTCGGGGAGACCCAGTACTTC.

This clone was counted at least ten times. The chain joins TRBV5-4 to TRBJ2-3, with 9 bases identical to TRBD2. The CDR3 is made up of 16 amino acids. V lost 4 bases to trimming and J lost 3 bases; unmatched junction nucleotides: 9. CDR1 SGHNT and CDR2 YYREEE come from the germline V gene (reference sequence). CDR3 nucleotides: TGTGCCAGCAGCCCCCGTCCGGGACTAGCTACAGATACGCAGTATTTT. This sequence encodes CASSPRPGLATDTQYF.